This entry lists 16 T cell receptor beta chains sequenced from one sample in a study of blood T cell repertoires in COVID-19. The assay was immunoSEQ multiplex PCR, and TCRdb's table has in-frame clones only and misses some. The sample consists of 150,000 to 200,000 clones, about 85% of them appearing once. The sequencing input was peripheral blood. The receptors originated from a man between 60 and 75 years old with acute or convalescent COVID-19.

J is TRBJ2-2 and V is TRBV19, with TRBD1 matching over 8 bases. Germline CDR1 and CDR2: LNHDA and SQIVND (reference sequence). The CDR3 is 16 amino acids. The V and J ends lost 10 bases and 3 bases, in that order; junction bases with no gene match: 13. The CDR3 sequence: CATSRQGQSYTGELFF. Written as DNA, the CDR3 is TGTGCCACGTCCCGACAGGGGCAAAGTTACACCGGGGAGCTGTTTTTT.

In this sample, this clone turned up a few times. V and J are TRBV24-1 and TRBJ2-5, with a weak D call TRBD2 (5 bases). CDR3 length: 16 amino acids. The germline gives CDR1 KGHDR, CDR2 SFDVKD. Trimming cost V 4 bases and J 5 bases, with 19 bases left between them. The chain's CDR3 is CATSDPDRGPLETQYF. DNA for the CDR3: TGTGCCACCAGTGACCCTGATCGAGGGCCCCTTGAGACCCAGTACTTC.

The rearrangement uses TRBV2 and TRBJ1-3; D is perhaps TRBD1 (6 bases). The germline V gene encodes CDR1 SNHLY and CDR2 FYNNEI. V gave up 8 bases and J gave up 2 bases, with 16 bases separating them. The CDR3 is 15 residues long. Here the CDR3 DNA reads TGTGCCAGCCGGAAAGGGGGAAACCCTGGAAACACCATATATTTT. Translating it yields CASRKGGNPGNTIYF.

The chain combines TRBV4-1 with TRBJ2-5; D is possibly TRBD2 (6 bases). The germline CDR1 and CDR2 sequences are MGHRA and YSYEKL. Trimming stripped 4 bases from V and 5 bases from J, with 17 bases between. The CDR3 runs to 15 residues. The CDR3 is CASSPGTFPAETQYF. The CDR3 region has the DNA TGCGCCAGCAGCCCCGGGACTTTCCCTGCGGAGACCCAGTACTTC.

Only one count was recorded for this clone. CDR3 loop: CASSLAGTSTDTQYF. The CDR3, as DNA: TGTGCCAGCAGCTTGGCCGGGACTAGCACAGATACGCAGTATTTT. The genes are TRBV5-6 and TRBJ2-3; possible D gene TRBD2, 6 bases. V lost 0 bases and J lost 0, with 8 bases in between. CDR1 is SGHDT and CDR2 is YYEEEE in the germline V gene. CDR3 length: 15 residues.

This clone was seen once. The chain combines TRBV9 with TRBJ2-2, with 7 nucleotides matching TRBD1. Per the germline V gene, CDR1 is SGDLS and CDR2 is YYNGEE. CDR3 length: 15 residues. J was trimmed by 6 bases and V by 2 bases; bases with no gene match: 7. The CDR3 nucleotides are TGTGCCAGCAGCGTCGAAGGGGGCCGTGCCGGGGAGCTGTTTTTT. It yields the protein CASSVEGGRAGELFF.

V gene TRBV12-3 or TRBV12-4 combines with J gene TRBJ1-5; TRBD1 agrees at 7 bases. Trimming cost V 6 bases and J 4 bases; bases outside gene matches: 3. This CDR3 is built from 13 residues. The CDR3 DNA reads as TGTGCCAGCAGAGGGACAGTTAATCAGCCCCAGCATTTT. The encoded protein is CASRGTVNQPQHF.

DNA of the CDR3: TGTGCCAGCAAAAGGGGGTCTCCCGAGGGGGAAAAACTGTTTTTT. Amino acid sequence: CASKRGSPEGEKLFF. The chain employs TRBV2 and TRBJ1-4; TRBD1 is a possible D gene (6 bases). This CDR3 comprises 15 residues. Germline CDR1 reads SNHLY; CDR2 reads FYNNEI. Trimming stripped 7 bases from V and 8 bases from J, with 20 bases between. Filled out from reference TRBV2 and TRBJ1-4, the complete variable domain reads EPEVTQTPSHQVTQMGQEVILRCVPISNHLYFYWYRQILGQKVEFLVSFYNNEISEKSEIFDDQFSVERPDGSNFTLKIRSTKLEDSAMYFCASKRGSPEGEKLFFGSGTQLSVL.

CDR3 in amino acids: CASSSTSGRYNEQFF. For the CDR3, the DNA is TGTGCCAGCAGTTCGACTAGCGGGAGGTACAATGAGCAGTTCTTC. The chain uses TRBV6-6 and TRBJ2-1, with TRBD2 identical over 13 bases. CDR1 and CDR2 from the germline V gene are MNHNY and SVGAGI (reference sequence). V shed 4 bases and J 4 bases; nucleotides not matched to a gene: 1. The CDR3 length is 15 residues.

V and J are TRBV21-1 and TRBJ2-7; TRBD2, the table's D call, lacks a check against the DNA. TRBV21-1 is noted as a pseudogene. The CDR3 runs 14 residues. The CDR3: CASSPEETANEQYV. The CDR3 DNA reads as TGTGCCAGCAGCCCCGAGGAGACTGCAAACGAGCAGTACGTC.

The V gene is TRBV7-2, the J gene TRBJ2-5; possibly TRBD2 for D (5 bases). V lost 2 bases, J lost 1 base, and 8 bases lay in between. CDR1 and CDR2 from the germline V gene are SGHTA and FQGNSA. The CDR3 runs 14 residues. CDR3 coding DNA: TGTGCCAGCAGCTTACAGAGCGGCCAAGAGACCCAGTACTTC. As protein: CASSLQSGQETQYF. Drawing the rest from reference TRBV7-2 and TRBJ2-5, the complete variable domain is GAGVSQSPSNKVTEKGKDVELRCDPISGHTALYWYRQSLGQGLEFLIYFQGNSAPDKSGLPSDRFSAERTGGSVSTLTIQRTQQEDSAVYLCASSLQSGQETQYFGPGTRLLVL.

This clone occurred once. This chain links TRBV11-2 with TRBJ1-3; D unresolved. The V end was cut by 1 base, the J end by 0 bases, with 4 bases between. Looked up from germline, CDR1 is SGHAT and CDR2 is FQNNGV. The CDR3 covers 14 residues. CDR3 sequence: CASSLGSSGNTIYF. CDR3 bases: TGTGCCAGCAGCTTAGGCAGCTCTGGAAACACCATATATTTT.

This clone was seen once. The chain uses TRBV6-5 and TRBJ1-4; D is unclear. CDR1 and CDR2 from the germline V gene are MNHEY and SVGAGI. This CDR3 is 15 amino acids long. The V gene lost 5 bases and the J gene lost 2 bases, with 12 bases spanning the gap. The CDR3 nucleotides read TGTGCCAGCAGTCGAAGCGGGCGGACTAATGAAAAACTGTTTTTT. Translating it yields CASSRSGRTNEKLFF.

The chain has TRBV24-1 and TRBJ1-2, with 8 bases lining up with TRBD1. Germline V gene data show CDR1 as KGHDR and CDR2 as SFDVKD. The CDR3 spans 14 residues. V lost 5 bases to trimming and J lost 3 bases; unmatched junction nucleotides: 4. CDR3 DNA sequence: TGTGCCACCAGTGCTCAACAGGGGGACTATGGCTACACCTTC. This codes for CATSAQQGDYGYTF.

This rearrangement joins TRBV12-5 to TRBJ1-1, with 7 bases matching TRBD1. The CDR3 has 16 amino acids. The V gene end was trimmed by 3 bases and the J gene end by 4 bases; junction bases not matched to a gene: 11. CDR1 is LGHNT, CDR2 FRNRAP, per germline. CDR3 bases: TGTGCTAGTGGTTTCTACCTGTCAGGGGGAATCACTGAAGCTTTCTTT. It codes for CASGFYLSGGITEAFF.

This rearrangement joins TRBV7-3 to TRBJ2-5, with 8 bases identical to TRBD2. This CDR3 has 15 residues. Germline V lookup: CDR1 SGHTA, CDR2 FQGTGA. The ends lost 0 bases at V and 4 bases at J; junction bases unmatched: 4. The CDR3 reads CASSLTREAPETQYF. CDR3 sequence (DNA): TGTGCCAGCAGCTTAACGCGGGAGGCCCCAGAGACCCAGTACTTC.